This T cell receptor (beta chain) derives from a study of shared clonotypes between healthy human individuals. On the study more broadly: There were three CD4 naive, three CD4 memory, two CD8 naive and one CD8 memory plates per donor.

Only CD45RO-negative cells positively selected for CCR7 counted as naive CD8 cells, so terminally differentiated effector memory CD45RA+ cells were excluded. CDR1 and CDR2 (germline): MGHRA, YSYEKL. Trimming cost V 8 bases and J 2 bases, with 15 bases left between them. CDR3 length: 15 residues. Under the authors' procedure: Filtering differed for immunoSEQ, which gave only junction sequences without quality scores. The data were produced by immunoSEQ multiplex PCR, yet TCRdb's version contains in-frame clones alone and is incomplete. V and J calls and clone size follow that table, whereas D and trimming were derived from the DNA. The table records roughly 2.1 million clones, 90% to 95% of them present only once. This clone appeared a few times. Its antigen is not known. Study-wide results and caveats: Deeper or shallower sequencing was expected to change how clonotypes are shared among donors.

The source material was naive CD8+ T cells from PBMCs. The J gene is TRBJ2-2, the V gene TRBV4-1; a possible D gene is TRBD2 (6 bases). The clonotype originates from a man in his late teens or twenties in good health. Some clones in this sample may be carry-over from other donors' samples. CDR3 region: CASGGSGGNTGELFF. The CDR3 nucleotides are TGCGCCAGCGGGGGGTCCGGGGGTAACACCGGGGAGCTGTTTTTT.